The rows below give T cell receptor beta chains drawn from one sample of a study of T cell changes during pregnancy in multiple sclerosis. Data came from immunoSEQ multiplex PCR; TCRdb stores just in-frame clones and leaves some out. Found here are approximately 69,000 clones, roughly 91% of them singletons; the top ten hold around 0.3%. Source: CD4+ T cells from peripheral blood mononuclear cells, taken in the third trimester of pregnancy. Receptors originate from a female donor in good health, enrolled as a control in a pregnancy study. Each CDR3 is given with its conserved first and last residue. The D gene is left open where the match is weak. Clone size is not always given. Where it is, it says once, few, many or a class for expanded clones.

cdr3_aa cdr3_nt j_call d_call v_call clone_size
CASSEISRADSPLHF TGTGCCAGCAGTGAGATTAGCAGGGCCGATTCACCCCTCCACTTT TRBJ1-6 - TRBV6-1 -
CAWSVRLAAIEQYF TGTGCCTGGAGTGTCCGACTGGCAGCCATCGAGCAGTACTTC TRBJ2-7 - TRBV30 -
CASSQDSGGRTDTQYF TGCGCCAGCAGCCAAGATAGCGGGGGGCGCACAGATACGCAGTATTTT TRBJ2-3 TRBD2 TRBV4-3 -
CASSLGLAGINEQFF TGCGCCAGCAGCTTGGGACTAGCGGGGATCAATGAGCAGTTCTTC TRBJ2-1 TRBD2 TRBV5-1 -
CASSLGQAYYGYTF TGTGCCAGCAGCTTAGGACAGGCATACTATGGCTACACCTTC TRBJ1-2 TRBD1 TRBV7-3 -
CATSPRTALTYGYTF TGTGCCACCAGCCCACGGACAGCCTTGACGTATGGCTACACCTTC TRBJ1-2 - TRBV15 -
CASSHPGSGGLREQYF TGCGCCAGCAGTCACCCCGGATCCGGGGGTTTGAGGGAGCAGTACTTC TRBJ2-7 - TRBV23-1 -
CASSLIVSGTGRSTGELFF TGCGCCAGCAGTTTAATAGTGTCCGGGACAGGGAGGAGCACCGGGGAGCTGTTTTTT TRBJ2-2 TRBD1 TRBV5-1 -
CAWMGGAGTEAFF TGTGCCTGGATGGGGGGGGCAGGGACTGAAGCTTTCTTT TRBJ1-1 - TRBV30 -
CASSVVSWGGEAFF TGTGCCAGCAGCGTAGTTAGCTGGGGCGGTGAAGCTTTCTTT TRBJ1-1 - TRBV9 -
CAWSVVGGGGYTF TGTGCCTGGAGTGTAGTAGGGGGCGGCGGCTACACCTTC TRBJ1-2 TRBD1 TRBV30 once
CASSRQGATEAFF TGTGCCAGCAGCCGACAGGGGGCCACTGAAGCTTTCTTT TRBJ1-1 TRBD1 TRBV6-1 -
CASSGQIGNTEAFF TGTGCCAGCAGCGGACAGATAGGGAACACTGAAGCTTTCTTT TRBJ1-1 - TRBV9 -
CASSASSGTDTQYF TGTGCCAGCAGCGCCTCTAGCGGCACAGATACGCAGTATTTT TRBJ2-3 - TRBV7-3 -
CASSRSTGSPYGYTF TGTGCCAGCAGTAGATCCACAGGGTCTCCCTATGGCTACACCTTC TRBJ1-2 - TRBV6-1 once
CASSYRDRGYEQYF TGTGCCAGCAGTTACCGGGACAGAGGCTACGAGCAGTACTTC TRBJ2-7 TRBD1 TRBV6-5 -
CASRPTVNQPQHF TGTGCCAGCAGGCCCACGGTGAATCAGCCCCAGCATTTT TRBJ1-5 - TRBV6-5 -
CASSSGQSNQPQHF TGTGCCAGCAGCTCGGGACAGAGCAATCAGCCCCAGCATTTT TRBJ1-5 TRBD1 TRBV7-2 -
CASSTSGGGKGEAFF TGTGCCAGTAGTACTTCCGGGGGGGGTAAGGGTGAAGCTTTCTTT TRBJ1-1 - TRBV19 -
CASSPDRGSGNTIYF TGTGCCAGCAGTCCCGACAGGGGCTCTGGAAACACCATATATTTT TRBJ1-3 TRBD1 TRBV6-5 once
CASSPEDEAFF TGTGCCAGCAGCCCAGAGGATGAAGCTTTCTTT TRBJ1-1 - TRBV7-2 -
CASSPPADGEKLFF TGTGCCAGCTCACCACCGGCTGACGGGGAAAAACTGTTTTTT TRBJ1-4 - TRBV18 -
CASSFNPGFRENYGYTF TGTGCCAGCAGCTTCAACCCAGGATTTCGGGAGAACTATGGCTACACCTTC TRBJ1-2 - TRBV7-2 -
CASSLTGEVVPQHF TGTGCCAGCAGTTTGACAGGGGAGGTGGTGCCCCAGCATTTT TRBJ1-5 TRBD1 TRBV6-6 -
CASSTQAGGPTGELFF TGTGCCAGCAGCACCCAAGCGGGGGGGCCCACCGGGGAGCTGTTTTTT TRBJ2-2 TRBD2 TRBV9 -
CAWSAGGQSWETQYF TGTGCCTGGAGTGCGGGGGGGCAAAGCTGGGAGACCCAGTACTTC TRBJ2-5 TRBD2 TRBV30 -
CASSRPGSYNYGYTF TGTGCCAGCAGCCGACCGGGGAGCTATAACTATGGCTACACCTTC TRBJ1-2 - TRBV7-9 -
CASSPGVQLVETEAFF TGTGCCAGCTCCCCGGGAGTTCAGCTGGTTGAGACTGAAGCTTTCTTT TRBJ1-1 - TRBV9 -
CASSPQGTETQYF TGTGCCAGCAGCCCACAGGGGACTGAGACCCAGTACTTC TRBJ2-5 - TRBV5-4 -
CASSLQQSTDTQYF TGTGCCAGCAGCTTGCAACAGAGCACAGATACGCAGTATTTT TRBJ2-3 - TRBV5-5 -
CAIRGFPGDYGYTF TGTGCCATCAGGGGCTTTCCGGGAGACTATGGCTACACCTTC TRBJ1-2 - TRBV10-3 -
CASSHRVMTSGGANTGELFF TGCGCCAGCAGCCACAGAGTAATGACTAGCGGGGGGGCGAACACCGGGGAGCTGTTTTTT TRBJ2-2 TRBD2 TRBV4-1 -
CASGSPGTNHHEQFF TGTGCTAGTGGTTCCCCCGGGACTAACCACCATGAGCAGTTCTTC TRBJ2-1 TRBD2 TRBV12-5 -
CASSKNVGTGGNTEAFF TGTGCCAGCAGTAAAAACGTAGGGACAGGGGGGAACACTGAAGCTTTCTTT TRBJ1-1 TRBD1 TRBV2 -
CASSLVAENTEAFF TGTGCCAGCAGCTTAGTGGCAGAGAACACTGAAGCTTTCTTT TRBJ1-1 - TRBV11-3 -
CASSHIAGGTYEQYF TGTGCCAGCAGCCACATAGCGGGGGGCACCTACGAGCAGTACTTC TRBJ2-7 TRBD2 TRBV5-4 -
CASSQGTGGFYGYTF TGCGCCAGCAGCCAAGGGACAGGGGGATTCTATGGCTACACCTTC TRBJ1-2 TRBD1 TRBV4-3 few
CASSLDRVGYGYTF TGTGCCAGCAGCTTAGACAGGGTAGGCTATGGCTACACCTTC TRBJ1-2 TRBD1 TRBV9 -
CATSRGIGDTDKNYGYTF TGTGCCACCAGCAGAGGCATCGGAGACACGGACAAAAACTATGGCTACACCTTC TRBJ1-2 - TRBV15 once
CAWGNRRWNEKLFF TGTGCCTGGGGTAACAGGCGATGGAATGAAAAACTGTTTTTT TRBJ1-4 - TRBV30 -
CASIGIATGPDTQYF TGTGCCAGCATCGGAATTGCGACAGGGCCAGATACGCAGTATTTT TRBJ2-3 TRBD1 TRBV14 -
CASSPGHQVVYGYTF TGTGCCAGCAGCCCCGGACACCAGGTGGTCTATGGCTACACCTTC TRBJ1-2 - TRBV7-2 -
CASSPQDFDNEQFF TGTGCCAGCAGCCCCCAGGATTTCGACAATGAGCAGTTCTTC TRBJ2-1 - TRBV5-4 -
CASSPRRGEAFF TGTGCCAGCAGCCCTAGGAGGGGTGAAGCTTTCTTT TRBJ1-1 - TRBV7-2 -
CASSSLGGAGNSPLHF TGTGCCAGCAGCTCCCTCGGGGGGGCGGGTAATTCACCCCTCCACTTT TRBJ1-6 - TRBV5-6 -
CASSVSPVSYEQYF TGTGCCAGCAGCGTCTCTCCGGTGAGCTACGAGCAGTACTTC TRBJ2-7 - TRBV9 -
CASSKRDRGYEQYF TGTGCCAGCAGTAAACGGGACAGGGGATACGAGCAGTACTTC TRBJ2-7 TRBD1 TRBV6-5 -
CASSLRTEETQYF TGCGCCAGCAGCTTGCGGACAGAAGAGACCCAGTACTTC TRBJ2-5 - TRBV5-1 -
CASSLADSGNTIYF TGCGCCAGCAGCTTGGCAGATTCTGGAAACACCATATATTTT TRBJ1-3 - TRBV5-1 once
CASSPRGQGSEAFF TGTGCCAGCTCACCAAGAGGACAGGGATCTGAAGCTTTCTTT TRBJ1-1 TRBD1 TRBV18 -
CATSLKGQRIGNTEAFF TGTGCCACTTCTCTTAAGGGACAGCGGATTGGGAACACTGAAGCTTTCTTT TRBJ1-1 TRBD1 TRBV19 -
CASSPRTVSTDTQYF TGTGCCAGCAGCCCCCGGACAGTTAGCACAGATACGCAGTATTTT TRBJ2-3 - TRBV2 -
CASSSQTGSSTGELFF TGTGCCAGCAGCTCACAGACAGGGTCGAGCACCGGGGAGCTGTTTTTT TRBJ2-2 TRBD1 TRBV7-8 -